This is a list of T cell receptor beta chains from one sample in a study of T cell clones after liver transplantation. The table came from immunoSEQ multiplex PCR; TCRdb's copy has only in-frame clones and leaves some out. The data hold some 11,000 clones, with 71% observed a single time. The sample consisted of CD4+ T cells from blood, taken nearly 33 months after liver transplant. These receptors all come from a human patient who received a liver transplant. The graft donor may account for some of the T cells. CDR3s include the opening cysteine and the closing phenylalanine or tryptophan. Fields, in order: CDR3 DNA, CDR3 protein, D gene, clone size, V gene, J gene. A D gene is named only where the DNA matches it firmly. Expanded clones get a size class; other rows say once, few or many, or leave the size out.

CDR3nt: TGTGCCAGCAGTTTAAGTACGAACACTGAAGCTTTCTTT
CDR3aa: CASSLSTNTEAFF
d_gene: NA
abundance: few
v_gene: TRBV28
j_gene: TRBJ1-1

CDR3nt: TGTGCCAGCAGCTTCGACAGCAATCAGCCCCAGCATTTT
CDR3aa: CASSFDSNQPQHF
d_gene: NA
abundance: NA
v_gene: TRBV6-5
j_gene: TRBJ1-5

CDR3nt: TGTGCCAGCAGCCGACCGGGAGTTTTCACCGGGGAGCTGTTTTTT
CDR3aa: CASSRPGVFTGELFF
d_gene: NA
abundance: NA
v_gene: TRBV9
j_gene: TRBJ2-2

CDR3nt: TGTGCCAGCAGCTCGGGGACTAGCGGCAATGAGCAGTTCTTC
CDR3aa: CASSSGTSGNEQFF
d_gene: TRBD2
abundance: medium-sized
v_gene: TRBV7-9
j_gene: TRBJ2-1

CDR3nt: TGTGCCAGCAGCGACCATTACGAGCAGTACTTC
CDR3aa: CASSDHYEQYF
d_gene: NA
abundance: few
v_gene: TRBV7-9
j_gene: TRBJ2-7

CDR3nt: TGTGCCAGCAGAGGGGGGGGCACTGAAGCTTTCTTT
CDR3aa: CASRGGGTEAFF
d_gene: NA
abundance: once
v_gene: TRBV27
j_gene: TRBJ1-1

CDR3nt: TGTGCCAGCAGCCCCCATCCGCGGGTCTGGCCTTATCTTTTCAACACCGGGGAGCTGTTTTTT
CDR3aa: CASSPHPRVWPYLFNTGELFF
d_gene: NA
abundance: NA
v_gene: TRBV9
j_gene: TRBJ2-2

CDR3nt: TGTGCCAGCAGCTTAGGGCCAACTACAGATACGCAGTATTTT
CDR3aa: CASSLGPTTDTQYF
d_gene: NA
abundance: NA
v_gene: TRBV7-2
j_gene: TRBJ2-3

CDR3nt: TGTGCCAGCAGCCACCAGACGGATGCTATCTATGGCTACACCTTC
CDR3aa: CASSHQTDAIYGYTF
d_gene: NA
abundance: NA
v_gene: TRBV9
j_gene: TRBJ1-2

CDR3nt: TGTGCCAGCAGTCCCCATTGGGCAGGGGATCGAGGCTACACCTTC
CDR3aa: CASSPHWAGDRGYTF
d_gene: NA
abundance: few
v_gene: TRBV27
j_gene: TRBJ1-2

CDR3nt: TGCAGCGTTGAATCTCATAACTATGGCTACACCTTC
CDR3aa: CSVESHNYGYTF
d_gene: NA
abundance: NA
v_gene: TRBV29-1
j_gene: TRBJ1-2

CDR3nt: TGTGCCAGCAGCGGTCCCGGGGGCACAGATACGCAGTATTTT
CDR3aa: CASSGPGGTDTQYF
d_gene: NA
abundance: medium-sized
v_gene: TRBV28
j_gene: TRBJ2-3

CDR3nt: TGTGCCAGCAGCCAAACCGAAATGGCTACGCAGTATTTT
CDR3aa: CASSQTEMATQYF
d_gene: NA
abundance: medium-sized
v_gene: TRBV14
j_gene: TRBJ2-3

CDR3nt: TGTGCCAGCGTCTCAGATACGCAGTATTTT
CDR3aa: CASVSDTQYF
d_gene: NA
abundance: NA
v_gene: TRBV7-9
j_gene: TRBJ2-3

CDR3nt: TGTGCCAGCAGCCTGCCCGGACAGGGTGTGACTGGCTACACCTTC
CDR3aa: CASSLPGQGVTGYTF
d_gene: TRBD1
abundance: NA
v_gene: TRBV5-8
j_gene: TRBJ1-2